One sample yielded the 8 T cell receptor beta chains listed below, sequenced in a study of tissue T cells after allogeneic stem cell transplantation. The protocol was immunoSEQ multiplex PCR, while the TCRdb copy is restricted to in-frame clones and leaves out a portion. The table shows about 26,000 clones, with roughly 89% occurring only once. This sample comprised blood, obtained before transplantation. These receptor sequences come from a male donor aged 60 or older who later had graft-versus-host disease after an allogeneic stem cell transplant.

This chain uses TRBV5-4 with TRBJ2-1, with TRBD2 matching 8 bases. This CDR3 is built from 15 residues. The V segment lost 4 bases and the J segment 2 bases; nucleotides outside the gene matches: 5. The V gene's germline CDR1 is SGHNT and CDR2 YYREEE (reference sequence). The CDR3 region is CASSAGGPTYNEQFF. DNA of the CDR3: TGTGCCAGCAGCGCGGGGGGCCCGACCTACAATGAGCAGTTCTTC.

This clone appeared a few times. J is TRBJ1-1 and V is TRBV6-6; D might be TRBD1 (5 bases). There are 13 residues in the CDR3. The germline gives CDR1 MNHNY, CDR2 SVGAGI (reference sequence). V lost 5 bases and J 6 bases, leaving 13 bases between the germline ends. The CDR3: CASSPQTVPEAFF. The CDR3, as DNA: TGTGCCAGCAGTCCTCAGACAGTTCCTGAAGCTTTCTTT.

This clone was found a few times. This chain uses TRBV30 with TRBJ1-5, with D maybe TRBD1 (6 bases). This CDR3 is 15 amino acids long. Between the trimmed V and J ends, which lost 3 bases and 3 bases, there was a span of 15 bases. CDR1 and CDR2 (germline): GTSNPN, SVGIG (reference sequence). The CDR3 nucleotides are TGTGCCTGGAGGAATATGACAGGAACCAATCAGCCCCAGCATTTT. Residues: CAWRNMTGTNQPQHF.

The genes are TRBV5-1 and TRBJ1-6, with TRBD1 matching over 8 bases. Trimming removed 4 bases from V and 10 bases from J; junction bases left unmatched: 10. In germline, CDR1 is SGHRS, CDR2 YFSETQ. There are 15 residues in the CDR3. The CDR3 DNA reads TGCGCCAGCAGCAGAATCCGGGACAGGAGCTCACCCCTCCACTTT. It is translated as CASSRIRDRSSPLHF. Drawing the rest from reference TRBV5-1 and TRBJ1-6, the complete variable domain is KAGVTQTPRYLIKTRGQQVTLSCSPISGHRSVSWYQQTPGQGLQFLFEYFSETQRNKGNFPGRFSGRQFSNSRSEMNVSTLELGDSALYLCASSRIRDRSSPLHFGNGTRLTVT.

The chain employs TRBV7-2 and TRBJ1-5; TRBD1 might be the D (6 bases). The CDR3 runs to 15 residues. V was pared by 6 bases and J by 1 base, with 13 bases between. CDR1 is SGHTA, CDR2 FQGNSA, per germline. The CDR3 is CASRRTATSNQPQHF. CDR3 bases: TGTGCCAGCAGGAGGACAGCTACGAGCAATCAGCCCCAGCATTTT.

The chain links TRBV9 to TRBJ2-3; TRBD1 might be the D (6 bases). Looked up from germline, CDR1 is SGDLS and CDR2 is YYNGEE. The CDR3 is 15 amino acids. V was cut by 4 bases and J by 1 base, with 13 bases left in between. CDR3: CASSYTRGGTDTQYF. CDR3 bases: TGTGCCAGCAGCTATACCAGGGGCGGCACAGATACGCAGTATTTT.

This chain joins TRBV25-1 and TRBJ1-6, with D hard to call. The CDR3 contains 13 residues. Germline V gene lookup returns CDR1 MGHDK and CDR2 SYGVNS. V lost 5 bases and J 5 bases, leaving 7 bases between the germline ends. The CDR3 nucleotides are TGTGCCAGCAGTCGGGCAGATAATTCACCCCTCCACTTT. This gives the protein CASSRADNSPLHF.

The J gene is TRBJ1-5, the V gene TRBV11-2; maybe TRBD1 (5 bases). Germline V gene lookup returns CDR1 SGHAT and CDR2 FQNNGV. CDR3 length equals 15 residues. The V gene lost 1 base and the J gene lost 0 bases, with 7 bases spanning the gap. CDR3: CASSLGRGSNQPQHF. In DNA, the CDR3 is TGTGCCAGCAGCTTAGGGAGGGGTAGCAATCAGCCCCAGCATTTT.